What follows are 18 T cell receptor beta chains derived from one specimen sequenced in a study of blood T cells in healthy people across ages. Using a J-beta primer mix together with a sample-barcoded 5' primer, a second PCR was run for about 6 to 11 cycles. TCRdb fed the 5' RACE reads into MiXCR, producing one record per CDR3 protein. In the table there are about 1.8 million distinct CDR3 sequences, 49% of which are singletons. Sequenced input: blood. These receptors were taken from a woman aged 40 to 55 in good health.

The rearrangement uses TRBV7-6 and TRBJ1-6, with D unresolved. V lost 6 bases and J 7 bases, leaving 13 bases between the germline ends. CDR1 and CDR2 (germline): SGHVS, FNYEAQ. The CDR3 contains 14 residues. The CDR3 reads CASSGPGANSPLHF. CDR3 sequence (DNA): TGTGCCAGCAGTGGTCCGGGTGCCAATTCACCCCTCCACTTT.

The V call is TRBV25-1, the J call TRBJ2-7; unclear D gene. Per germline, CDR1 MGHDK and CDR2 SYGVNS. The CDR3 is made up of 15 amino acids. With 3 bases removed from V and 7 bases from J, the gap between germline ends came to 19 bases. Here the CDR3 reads CASSDLASYYNEQYF. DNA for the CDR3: TGTGCCAGCAGTGATCTCGCCAGCTACTACAATGAGCAGTACTTC.

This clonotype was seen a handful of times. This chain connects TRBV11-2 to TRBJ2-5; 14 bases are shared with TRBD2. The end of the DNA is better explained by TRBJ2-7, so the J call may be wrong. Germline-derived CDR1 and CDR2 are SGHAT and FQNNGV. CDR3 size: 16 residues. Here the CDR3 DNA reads TGTGCCAGCAGCTTGGGACTAGCGGGGGATTATAGCGAGCAGTACTTC. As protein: CASSLGLAGDYSEQYF.

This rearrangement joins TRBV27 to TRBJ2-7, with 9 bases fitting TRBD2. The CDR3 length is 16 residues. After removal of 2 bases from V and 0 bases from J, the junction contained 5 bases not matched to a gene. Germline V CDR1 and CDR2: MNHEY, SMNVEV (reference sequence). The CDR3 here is CASSLGTSPTSYEQYF. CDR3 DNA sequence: TGTGCCAGCAGTTTAGGGACTAGCCCTACCTCCTACGAGCAGTACTTC.

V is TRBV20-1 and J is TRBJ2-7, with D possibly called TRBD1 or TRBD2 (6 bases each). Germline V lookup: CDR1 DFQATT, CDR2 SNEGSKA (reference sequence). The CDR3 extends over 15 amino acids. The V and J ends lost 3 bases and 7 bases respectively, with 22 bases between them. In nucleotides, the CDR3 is TGCAGTGCTAGCTTCGGAGGGGGAAGCTACAATGAGCAGTACTTC. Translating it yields CSASFGGGSYNEQYF.

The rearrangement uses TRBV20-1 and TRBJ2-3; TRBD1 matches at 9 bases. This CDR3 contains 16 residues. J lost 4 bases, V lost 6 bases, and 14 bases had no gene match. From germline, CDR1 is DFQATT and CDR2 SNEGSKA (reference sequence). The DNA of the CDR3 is TGCAGTGCCACACCTGTACAGGGGGCGCGACCAGATACGCAGTATTTT. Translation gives CSATPVQGARPDTQYF.

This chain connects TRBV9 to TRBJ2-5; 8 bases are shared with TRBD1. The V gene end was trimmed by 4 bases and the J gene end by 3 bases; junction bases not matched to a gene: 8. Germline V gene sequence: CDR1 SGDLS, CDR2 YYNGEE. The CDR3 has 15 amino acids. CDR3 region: CASSSRTGIEETQYF. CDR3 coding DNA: TGTGCCAGCAGCTCCCGGACAGGGATCGAAGAGACCCAGTACTTC.

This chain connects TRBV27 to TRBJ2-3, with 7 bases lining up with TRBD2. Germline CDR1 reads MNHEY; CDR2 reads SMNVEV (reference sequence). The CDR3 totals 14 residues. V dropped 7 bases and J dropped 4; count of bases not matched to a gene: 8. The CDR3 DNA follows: TGTGCCAGCAAAAACGGGGGGATGGCAGATACGCAGTATTTT. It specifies CASKNGGMADTQYF.

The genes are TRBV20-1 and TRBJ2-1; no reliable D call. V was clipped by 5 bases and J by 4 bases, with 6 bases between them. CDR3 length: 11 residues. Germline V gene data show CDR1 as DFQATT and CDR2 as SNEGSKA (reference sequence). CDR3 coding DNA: TGCAGTGCTGGGGAATACAATGAGCAGTTCTTC. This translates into CSAGEYNEQFF.

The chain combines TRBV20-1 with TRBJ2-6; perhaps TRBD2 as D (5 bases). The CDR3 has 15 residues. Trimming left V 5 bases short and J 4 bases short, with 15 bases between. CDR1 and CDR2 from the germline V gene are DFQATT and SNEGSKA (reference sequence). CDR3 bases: TGCAGTGCTCGCCGACGGGGAACCGGGGCCAACGTCCTGACTTTC. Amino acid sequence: CSARRRGTGANVLTF.

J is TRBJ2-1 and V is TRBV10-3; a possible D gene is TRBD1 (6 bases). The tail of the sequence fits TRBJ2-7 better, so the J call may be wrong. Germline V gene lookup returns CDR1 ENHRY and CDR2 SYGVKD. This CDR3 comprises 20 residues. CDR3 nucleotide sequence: TGTGCCATCAGTGAGTCGTTTCTTAGCCGGCAGTCTCCGAGGGGGAATGAGCAGTACTTC. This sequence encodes CAISESFLSRQSPRGNEQYF.

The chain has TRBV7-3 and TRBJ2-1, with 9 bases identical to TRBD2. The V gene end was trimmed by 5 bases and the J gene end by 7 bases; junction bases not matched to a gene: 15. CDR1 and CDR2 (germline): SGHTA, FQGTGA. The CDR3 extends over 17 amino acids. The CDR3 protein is CASSLVSGSGGLNEQFF. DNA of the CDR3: TGTGCCAGCAGCCTAGTTAGTGGTAGCGGGGGCCTAAATGAGCAGTTCTTC.

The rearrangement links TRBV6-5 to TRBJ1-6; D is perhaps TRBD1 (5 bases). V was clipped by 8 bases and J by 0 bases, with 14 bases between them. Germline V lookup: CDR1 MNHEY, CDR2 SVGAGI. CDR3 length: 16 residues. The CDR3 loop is CASHRGGSSYNSPLHF. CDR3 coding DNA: TGTGCCAGCCATAGGGGAGGGAGCTCCTATAATTCACCCCTCCACTTT.

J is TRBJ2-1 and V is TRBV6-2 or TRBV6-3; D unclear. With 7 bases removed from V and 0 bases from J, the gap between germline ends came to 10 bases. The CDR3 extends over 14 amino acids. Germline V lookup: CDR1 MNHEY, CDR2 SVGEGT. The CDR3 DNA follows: TGTGCCAGCAATCTGGAGCCCTCCTACAATGAGCAGTTCTTC. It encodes CASNLEPSYNEQFF.

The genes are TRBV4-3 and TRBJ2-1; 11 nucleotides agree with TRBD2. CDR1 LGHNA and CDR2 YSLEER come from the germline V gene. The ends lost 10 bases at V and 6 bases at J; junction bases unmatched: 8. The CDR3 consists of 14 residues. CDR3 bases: TGCGCCAACAGTACGGGACTAGCGGTCAATGAGCAGTTCTTC. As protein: CANSTGLAVNEQFF.

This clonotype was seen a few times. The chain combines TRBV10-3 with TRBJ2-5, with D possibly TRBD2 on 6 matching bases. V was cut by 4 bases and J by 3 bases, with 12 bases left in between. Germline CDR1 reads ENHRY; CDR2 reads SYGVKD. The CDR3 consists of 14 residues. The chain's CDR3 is CAISGEVLKETQYF. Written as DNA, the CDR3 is TGTGCCATCAGTGGGGAGGTCCTTAAAGAGACCCAGTACTTC.

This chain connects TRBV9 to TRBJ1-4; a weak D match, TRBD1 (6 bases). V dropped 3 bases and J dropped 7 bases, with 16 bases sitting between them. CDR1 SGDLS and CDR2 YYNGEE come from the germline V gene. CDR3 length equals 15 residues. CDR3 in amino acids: CASSGHLDRPEKLFF. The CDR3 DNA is TGTGCCAGCAGCGGCCACCTTGACAGGCCTGAAAAACTGTTTTTT.

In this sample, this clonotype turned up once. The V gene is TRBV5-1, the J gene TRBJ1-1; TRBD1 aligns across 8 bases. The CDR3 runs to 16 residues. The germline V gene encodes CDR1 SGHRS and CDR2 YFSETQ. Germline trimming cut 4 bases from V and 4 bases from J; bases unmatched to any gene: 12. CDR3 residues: CASSRTGTGLGTEAFF. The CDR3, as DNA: TGCGCCAGCAGCCGGACCGGGACAGGACTGGGCACTGAAGCTTTCTTT.